The TCR beta chain described here comes from a study of Graves' ophthalmopathy and Graves' hyperthyroidism. Study at large: Peripheral blood sampling preceded any treatment and occurred at initial diagnosis.

This clonotype was counted ten times or more. Its antigen is not known. In germline, CDR1 is SGDLS, CDR2 YYNGEE. The CDR3 sequence is 16 residues long. The V gene lost 0 bases and the J gene lost 0 bases, with 10 bases spanning the gap. Study-wide results and caveats: Most thyroid-expanded clonotypes exceeding 0.001 frequency were also found in blood.

Amplification from RNA transcripts yielded the TCR beta CDR3 regions. HTBI primers were employed in first-round RT-PCR, then a second-round multiplex PCR followed. TCRdb re-derived calls from the multiplex PCR reads in MiXCR, one entry per CDR3 protein. The data contain roughly 60,000 distinct CDR3 sequences, less than 55% of them singletons. The chain has TRBV9 and TRBJ2-1; no definite D call. The source of this sequence is an adult woman with Graves' ophthalmopathy. The sample comprised peripheral blood. This CDR3 reads CASSVEALSSYNEQFF. The CDR3 DNA follows: TGTGCCAGCAGCGTAGAAGCGCTTAGCTCCTACAATGAGCAGTTCTTC.